Sequencing of this T cell receptor (beta chain) was carried out in a study of cytomegalovirus exposure and HLA in healthy donors. Both 60 Vbeta primers and 13 Jbeta primers went into the PCR. Measured with immunoSEQ multiplex PCR; TCRdb has only the in-frame clones, and not every one. The data contain over 100,000 clones, over 65% of them singletons. Between the trimmed V and J ends, which lost 5 bases and 8 bases, there was a span of 15 bases. Germline V CDR1 and CDR2: SGHNT, YENEEA. The length of the CDR3 is 13 residues. The sample consisted of PBMCs. This receptor was obtained from a man aged 35 to 55 in good health and CMV-seronegative. The rearrangement uses TRBV11-3 and TRBJ1-2; TRBD1 might be the D (5 bases). CDR3 sequence (DNA): TGTGCCAGCAGCCGTCGGACGGGGGAGGGCTACACCTTC. Protein product: CASSRRTGEGYTF.